This T cell receptor beta chain was sequenced during a study of post-analysis software for immune sequencing data. Study overall: Both relapsing-remitting and secondary progressive multiple sclerosis featured among the disease courses, as did progressive-relapsing multiple sclerosis.

Study outcomes and limitations: Multiple sclerosis patients showed significantly lower normalized Chao1 diversity than controls did. Same-batch samples co-clustered strongly by F measure. Five TRBV segments, TRBV5-6, TRBV5-1 and TRBV20-1 among them, were found more frequent in patients than controls.

CDR1 and CDR2 (germline): SQVTM, ANQGSEA. This CDR3 is 15 amino acids long. TCR beta libraries were prepared from cDNA with unique molecular identifiers. Starting from about 1 to 10 million T cells, the study yielded about half a million cDNA molecules. Via MiXCR, TCRdb re-called the PCR reads, giving one row per CDR3 protein. The data contain about 560,000 distinct CDR3 sequences, around 40% of them singletons. The table lists this clonotype with a few counts. What it binds is unknown. This chain joins TRBV29-1 and TRBJ2-4, with 9 bases identical to TRBD1. The J call is in doubt because the DNA end fits TRBJ2-5 better. The sequencing sample was made of blood. The receptor's source is a girl between 5 and 17 years old with multiple sclerosis. The CDR3 is CSVEVWTGAGETQYF. The DNA for the CDR3 is TGCAGCGTTGAAGTTTGGACAGGGGCAGGGGAGACCCAGTACTTC.